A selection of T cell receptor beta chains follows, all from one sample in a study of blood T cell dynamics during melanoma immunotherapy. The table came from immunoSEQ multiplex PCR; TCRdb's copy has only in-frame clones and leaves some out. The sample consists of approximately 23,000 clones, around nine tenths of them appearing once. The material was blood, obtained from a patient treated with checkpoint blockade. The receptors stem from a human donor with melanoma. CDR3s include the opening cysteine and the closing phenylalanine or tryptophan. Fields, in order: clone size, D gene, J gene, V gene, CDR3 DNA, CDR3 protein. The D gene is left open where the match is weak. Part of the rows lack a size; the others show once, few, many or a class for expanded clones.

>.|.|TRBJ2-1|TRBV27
TGTGCCAGCAGTTTAGACAGCAATGAGCAGTTCTTC
CASSLDSNEQFF
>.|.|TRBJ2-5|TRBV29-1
TGCAGCGCCGAGGTGGATTTCGAGACCCAGTACTTC
CSAEVDFETQYF
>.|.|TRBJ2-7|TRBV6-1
TGTGCCAGCAGTGAAGCGGCAGGGACCATCTACGAGCAGTACTTC
CASSEAAGTIYEQYF
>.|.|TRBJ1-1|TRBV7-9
TGTGCCAGCAGCTTACCCCAGGCAGGTACTGAAGCTTTCTTT
CASSLPQAGTEAFF
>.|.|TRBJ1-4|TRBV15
TGTGCCACCAGCATCCGGGCCGTCCGGGGTGAAAAACTGTTTTTT
CATSIRAVRGEKLFF
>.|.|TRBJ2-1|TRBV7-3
TGTGCCAGCAGCTTAGGGGGCGGGCCCTCCTACAATGAGCAGTTCTTC
CASSLGGGPSYNEQFF
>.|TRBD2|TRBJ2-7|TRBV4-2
TGTGCCAGCAGCCAAGGGGGACTAGCGGGCTCCGAGCAGTACTTC
CASSQGGLAGSEQYF
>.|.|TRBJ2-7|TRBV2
TGTGCCAGCAGTGAAGCTGGGAGGAGTGAGTACGAGCAGTACTTC
CASSEAGRSEYEQYF
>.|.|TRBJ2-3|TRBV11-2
TGTGCCAGCAGCTTAGCGGGGTCCGGCACAGATACGCAGTATTTT
CASSLAGSGTDTQYF
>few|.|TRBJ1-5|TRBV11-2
TGTGCCAGCAGCTTAGGGACATCTCAGCCCCAGCATTTT
CASSLGTSQPQHF
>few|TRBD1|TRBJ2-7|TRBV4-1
TGCGCCAGCAGCCGCCTACCGGGACAGGGTACTTACGAGCAGTACTTC
CASSRLPGQGTYEQYF
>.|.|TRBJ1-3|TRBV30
TGTGCCTGGCAACAGGAGAACGGAAACACCATATATTTT
CAWQQENGNTIYF
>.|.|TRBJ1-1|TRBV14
TGTGCCAGCAGCCAACGGACACAACTCTTGAACACTGAAGCTTTCTTT
CASSQRTQLLNTEAFF
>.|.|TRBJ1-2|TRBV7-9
TGTGCCAGCAGCTTAGTAGGTTCATCTAACTATGGCTACACCTTC
CASSLVGSSNYGYTF
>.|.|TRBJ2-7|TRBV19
TGTGCCAGTAGCCCCCTCGGGGGAACCCACGAGCAGTACTTC
CASSPLGGTHEQYF
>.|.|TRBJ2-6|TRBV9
TGTGCCAGCAGCGACTGGACACCGGCAAGCTCTGGGGCCAACGTCCTGACTTTC
CASSDWTPASSGANVLTF
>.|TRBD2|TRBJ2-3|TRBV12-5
TGTGCTAGTGCCCGTAGCGGGAGCGGCACAGATACGCAGTATTTT
CASARSGSGTDTQYF
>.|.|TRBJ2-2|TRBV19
TGTGCCAGTGCCTCGTGGGGGAGTTTGGCCGGGGAGCTGTTTTTT
CASASWGSLAGELFF
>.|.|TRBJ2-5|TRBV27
TGTGCCAGCGGGTTGGGGGCGCCCAGGGAGACCCAGTACTTC
CASGLGAPRETQYF
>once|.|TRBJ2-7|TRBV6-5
TGTGCCAGCAGTCCGGTGTTGGGAAGCGAGCAGTACTTC
CASSPVLGSEQYF
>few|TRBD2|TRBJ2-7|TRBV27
TGTGCCAGCAGGGGCGGGACTAGCGGGACCTTCCCACCCTACGAGCAGTACTTC
CASRGGTSGTFPPYEQYF
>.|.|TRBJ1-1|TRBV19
TGTGCCAGTAGTGCCGAGACAGAATATAACACTGAAGCTTTCTTT
CASSAETEYNTEAFF
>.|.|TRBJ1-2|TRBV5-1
TGCGCCAGGGGCGGACAGCCTTATGGCTACACCTTC
CARGGQPYGYTF
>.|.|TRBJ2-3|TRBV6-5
TGTGCCAGCAGTTACTCGAAGGTGCTAGTCACAGATACGCAGTATTTT
CASSYSKVLVTDTQYF
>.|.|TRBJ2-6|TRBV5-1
TGCGCCAGCCTTCAGGGTCCTTCTGGGGCCAACGTCCTGACTTTC
CASLQGPSGANVLTF
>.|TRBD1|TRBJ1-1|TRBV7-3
TGTGCCAGCAGCACGGGCCCTAACAGGGGCACTGAAGCTTTCTTT
CASSTGPNRGTEAFF
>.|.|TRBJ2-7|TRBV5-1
TGCGCCAGCAGTAATACAGACAGGCCGACCTACGAGCAGTACTTC
CASSNTDRPTYEQYF
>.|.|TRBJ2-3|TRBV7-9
TGTGCCAGCAGCTTAGCAGCCAGCACAGATACGCAGTATTTT
CASSLAASTDTQYF
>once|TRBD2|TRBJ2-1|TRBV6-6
TGTGCCAGCAGTGGGACTAGCCTCAATGAGCAGTTCTTC
CASSGTSLNEQFF
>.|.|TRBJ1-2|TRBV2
TGTGCCAGCAGTGAAGCCGTGTCCGGGCTGGGCGGCTACACCTTC
CASSEAVSGLGGYTF
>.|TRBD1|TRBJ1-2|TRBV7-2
TGTGCCAGCACTTTCAGCAGTGGGACAGGCTCTTCCAGGTTCTATGGCTACACCTTC
CASTFSSGTGSSRFYGYTF
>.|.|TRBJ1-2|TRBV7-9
TGTGCCAGCAGCTTAACAGGTGGCTATGGCTACACCTTC
CASSLTGGYGYTF
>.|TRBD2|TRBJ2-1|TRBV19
TGTGCCAGTAACGAGGTAGCGGGAGCGTCCTACAATGAGCAGTTCTTC
CASNEVAGASYNEQFF
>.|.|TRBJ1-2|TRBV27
TGTGCCAGCAGTTGGGGGGGCGGTGGGGTCTATGGCTACACCTTC
CASSWGGGGVYGYTF
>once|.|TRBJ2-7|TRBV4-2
TGTGCCAGCCGTAGTCTCCCGGGCGTATCCTACGAGCAGTACTTC
CASRSLPGVSYEQYF